Below, 20 T cell receptor beta chains from the same sample are listed, as sequenced in a study of T-cell reconstitution after alpha-beta-depleted transplantation in children. Construction of the TCRbeta library involved unique molecular identifiers. Each CDR3 protein is one row after TCRdb ran MiXCR on the PCR reads. Of around 500,000 distinct CDR3 sequences in the sample, around 13% were seen once. The source material was PBMCs from the stem cell graft donor, sampled from the stem cell graft. The receptors shown here come from a human donor who donated a stem cell graft to a child with combined immunodeficiency.

This clonotype was observed many times. V is TRBV15 and J is TRBJ2-1; 7 nucleotides match TRBD2. Unmatched junction bases numbered 4, after V lost 1 base and J lost 4 bases. The CDR3 spans 15 residues. The germline V gene has CDR1 LNHNV and CDR2 YYDKDF (reference sequence). CDR3: CATSRVSGAYNEQFF. Here the CDR3 DNA reads TGTGCCACCAGCAGAGTAAGCGGGGCTTACAATGAGCAGTTCTTC.

This clonotype was counted at least ten times. V usage is TRBV12-3 or TRBV12-4 and J usage is TRBJ2-7; D perhaps matches TRBD2 (6 bases). Trimming took off 4 bases at V and 6 bases at J, with 13 bases between the two ends. This CDR3 contains 13 residues. CDR3 protein: CASSSPGGREQYF. DNA for the CDR3: TGTGCCAGCAGTTCGCCCGGGGGACGCGAGCAGTACTTC.

This clonotype was seen only a few times. The V and J genes are TRBV11-3 and TRBJ2-1, with a tentative D call TRBD2 (7 bases). Per germline, CDR1 SGHNT and CDR2 YENEEA. CDR3 length: 16 amino acids. V lost 8 bases and J 0 bases, leaving 17 bases between the germline ends. CDR3 nucleotide sequence: TGTGCCAGCGCTCGCGGGGGCCAGAGCTCCTACAATGAGCAGTTCTTC. Encoded protein: CASARGGQSSYNEQFF.

This clonotype appeared a few times. The chain uses TRBV12-3 or TRBV12-4 and TRBJ2-1; D is undetermined. The CDR3 loop spans 13 amino acids. V lost 5 bases and J lost 4, with 9 bases in between. The CDR3 here is CASSGTSYNEQFF. CDR3 DNA sequence: TGTGCCAGCAGTGGCACATCTTACAATGAGCAGTTCTTC.

This sequence joins TRBV2 and TRBJ1-5, with TRBD1 matching over 7 bases. V shed 4 bases, J shed 4 bases, and the junction held 7 bases outside the gene matches. Per germline, CDR1 SNHLY and CDR2 FYNNEI. The CDR3 contains 15 residues. CDR3 DNA sequence: TGTGCCAGCAGTGTAGGGTCAGGGGGGAATCAGCCCCAGCATTTT. Protein sequence: CASSVGSGGNQPQHF.

As regards this clonotype: One base away lies a much larger clone, so this may be a sequencing read error. Because it lacks the conserved phenylalanine or tryptophan at the end, this CDR3 is likely a read error. The chain couples TRBV7-2 to TRBJ1-4, with D unresolved. V was shortened by 5 bases and J by 14 bases, with 18 bases between the two germline ends. Germline CDR1 is SGHTA and CDR2 is FQGNSA. The CDR3 is 13 amino acids. CDR3 sequence (DNA): TGTGCCAGCAGCCAAACTACAGTATCTAGCCTGTTTTAT. This codes for CASSQTTVSSLFY.

The chain recombines TRBV4-3 with TRBJ2-7, with D maybe TRBD2 (5 bases). This CDR3 has 15 amino acids. V was cut by 4 bases and J by 0 bases, with 13 bases left in between. The germline CDR1 and CDR2 sequences are LGHNA and YSLEER. The CDR3 loop reads CASSRSPSRSYEQYF. The DNA for the CDR3 is TGCGCCAGCAGCCGTAGCCCTAGCCGCTCCTACGAGCAGTACTTC.

The chain is built from TRBV12-3 or TRBV12-4 and TRBJ2-7, with unresolved D. CDR3 length: 12 amino acids. V lost 4 bases and J 6 bases, leaving 10 bases between the germline ends. The CDR3 coding sequence is TGTGCCAGCAGTTCTGCATCGGGCGAGCAGTACTTC. Residues: CASSSASGEQYF.

In this sample, this clonotype turned up a few times. The chain combines TRBV11-1 with TRBJ1-2, with D unresolved. Looked up from germline, CDR1 is SGHAT and CDR2 is FQDESV (reference sequence). CDR3 length equals 14 residues. V gave up 1 base and J gave up 3 bases, with 9 bases separating them. CDR3 nucleotide sequence: TGTGCCAGCAGCTTAGATTCGACGTACTATGGCTACACCTTC. Translation: CASSLDSTYYGYTF.

The J gene is TRBJ2-7, the V gene TRBV3-1; 13 bases fit TRBD2. This CDR3 is built from 15 residues. V gave up 5 bases and J gave up 5 bases; unmatched junction bases: 6. Germline CDR1 and CDR2: LGHDT and YNNKEL (reference sequence). CDR3 residues: CASSYGLAGEDEQYF. The CDR3 bases are TGTGCCAGCAGCTACGGACTAGCGGGAGAGGACGAGCAGTACTTC.

The chain carries TRBV7-6 and TRBJ2-3; D is undetermined. V was trimmed by 1 base and J by 5 bases, leaving 7 bases between them. In germline, CDR1 is SGHVS, CDR2 FNYEAQ. This CDR3 comprises 13 residues. The CDR3 nucleotides are TGTGCCAGCAGCTTAGATCCGGTAGATACGCAGTATTTT. Amino acids: CASSLDPVDTQYF.

The V and J genes are TRBV4-1 and TRBJ2-6; D not resolved. V was trimmed by 0 bases and J by 1 base, leaving 10 bases between them. The germline gives CDR1 MGHRA, CDR2 YSYEKL. This CDR3 spans 17 amino acids. In nucleotides, the CDR3 is TGCGCCAGCAGCCAAGAAATGAGGTTTTCTGGGGCCAACGTCCTGACTTTC. Translating it yields CASSQEMRFSGANVLTF.

The rearrangement joins TRBV18 to TRBJ1-2; 12 nucleotides align to TRBD1. Germline V gene data show CDR1 as KGHSH and CDR2 as LQKENI. V shed 2 bases and J 8 bases; nucleotides not matched to a gene: 3. The CDR3 is 14 amino acids. CDR3 loop: CASSPGTGGDGYTF. Here the CDR3 DNA reads TGTGCCAGCTCACCAGGGACAGGGGGCGACGGCTACACCTTC.

This clonotype has a count of ten or more. The chain carries TRBV5-1 and TRBJ2-7; D call uncertain. This CDR3 comprises 13 residues. CDR1 and CDR2 (germline): SGHRS, YFSETQ. The V gene lost 0 bases and the J gene lost 2 bases, with 6 bases spanning the gap. The CDR3 loop is CASSLGMTYEQYF. The CDR3 nucleotides are TGCGCCAGCAGCTTGGGGATGACCTACGAGCAGTACTTC.

This clonotype showed up just a few times. The chain links TRBV18 to TRBJ1-4; no firm D call. CDR1 is KGHSH and CDR2 is LQKENI in the germline V gene. The V end was cut by 2 bases, the J end by 6 bases, with 13 bases between. The CDR3 extends over 15 amino acids. CDR3 region: CASSPSASGDEKLFF. The CDR3 bases are TGTGCCAGCTCACCATCGGCGAGTGGAGATGAAAAACTGTTTTTT.

This clonotype was counted between two and nine times. The V call is TRBV18, the J call TRBJ1-3; D call uncertain. The germline V gene encodes CDR1 KGHSH and CDR2 LQKENI. The CDR3 spans 15 residues. V was clipped by 6 bases and J by 0 bases, with 12 bases between them. The CDR3 DNA reads TGTGCCAGCTCCCCCGTCCTGAGCTCTGGAAACACCATATATTTT. The encoded protein is CASSPVLSSGNTIYF. Full variable domain (remainder filled in from reference TRBV18 and TRBJ1-3): NAGVMQNPRHLVRRRGQEARLRCSPMKGHSHVYWYRQLPEEGLKFMVYLQKENIIDESGMPKERFSAEFPKEGPSILRIQQVVRGDSAAYFCASSPVLSSGNTIYFGEGSWLTVV.

This clonotype came up a few times. The DNA is left out, because the CDR3 cannot be placed on it with certainty; the CDR3 is given as TCRdb lists it. The gene calls are TRBV7-2 and TRBJ1-4; TRBD1 was called by the table and not checked on the DNA. From germline, CDR1 is SGHTA and CDR2 FQGNSA. The CDR3 totals 14 residues, both ends included. This CDR3 reads CASSPGEGGKNCFF.

In its sample, this clonotype was seen many times. This chain joins TRBV12-3 or TRBV12-4 and TRBJ1-1; D call uncertain. V was cut by 6 bases and J by 4 bases, with 6 bases left in between. This CDR3 spans 11 amino acids. This chain's CDR3 is CASSSGTEAFF. CDR3 sequence (DNA): TGTGCCAGCAGCTCCGGCACTGAAGCTTTCTTT.

The chain carries TRBV11-1 and TRBJ1-1; D is possibly TRBD1 (6 bases). The CDR3 length is 16 residues. V was shortened by 5 bases and J by 5 bases, with 21 bases between the two germline ends. Germline CDR1 SGHAT, CDR2 FQDESV (reference sequence). Here the CDR3 reads CASSRGLRAGLTEAFF. As DNA, the CDR3 is TGTGCCAGCAGCCGGGGGCTCAGGGCAGGTTTGACTGAAGCTTTCTTT.

This clonotype appeared many times. The CDR3 nucleotides read TGTGCCAGCAGCTTAGTCGATATAGGGATATTCTCTGGGGCCAACGTCCTGACTTTC. Its protein is CASSLVDIGIFSGANVLTF. The chain couples TRBV7-8 to TRBJ2-6; D gene unclear. Germline-derived CDR1 and CDR2 are SGHVS and FQNEAQ. The ends were cut back, 1 base at V and 0 bases at J, with 16 bases in the middle. The CDR3 has 19 residues.